This T cell receptor beta chain was captured by sequencing in a study of beta chain features in type 1 diabetes. Study observations and caveats: A moderate, significant TCRB CDR3 shortening appeared in type 1 diabetes across four CD4+ subsets.

This CDR3 is 16 amino acids long. Per the germline V gene, CDR1 is SGHDN and CDR2 is FVKESK. The V end was cut by 1 base, the J end by 6 bases, with 18 bases between. The investigators reverse transcribed all of the isolated RNA, so they sequenced expressed TCRB transcripts. The repertoire was sequenced with immunoSEQ multiplex PCR; TCRdb's copy has only in-frame clones and lacks some. The sample consists of a few hundred thousand clones, roughly a tenth of them appearing once. This clone has a handful of counts. The antigen is not known. J is TRBJ1-2 and V is TRBV14; D perhaps matches TRBD1 (6 bases). This TCR derives from a man under 40 with type 1 diabetes. Source material: naive CD4+ T cells from blood. The CDR3 sequence: CASSQAGRGQTDGYTF. The CDR3, as DNA: TGTGCCAGCAGCCAAGCGGGCAGGGGACAAACCGATGGCTACACCTTC. The full variable domain, in which reference TRBV14 and TRBJ1-2 provide the parts outside the CDR3, is EAGVTQFPSHSVIEKGQTVTLRCDPISGHDNLYWYRRVMGKEIKFLLHFVKESKQDESGMPNNRFLAERTGGTYSTLKVQPAELEDSGVYFCASSQAGRGQTDGYTFGSGTRLTVV.